Following are 29 T cell receptor beta chains from one sample sequenced in a study of Graves' ophthalmopathy and Graves' hyperthyroidism. Using RNA transcripts, the TCR beta CDR3 regions were amplified. HTBI primers served in a first-round RT-PCR, which a second-round multiplex PCR followed. TCRdb fed the multiplex PCR reads into MiXCR, producing one record per CDR3 protein. The profile shows 600,000 to 700,000 distinct CDR3 sequences, 35% to 50% of them singletons. Sequenced input: peripheral blood. These receptors were obtained from an adult man with Graves' ophthalmopathy.

This clonotype was observed a handful of times. The chain uses TRBV7-9 and TRBJ2-5; D is possibly TRBD2 (5 bases). The CDR3 spans 14 residues. CDR1 and CDR2 (germline): SEHNR, FQNEAQ (reference sequence). Trimming removed 2 bases from V and 1 base from J, with 8 bases in between. The CDR3 region is CASSLLEAQETQYF. DNA for the CDR3: TGTGCCAGCAGCTTATTGGAGGCCCAAGAGACCCAGTACTTC.

On this clonotype itself: A read error may produce the germline difference seen at one junction end. V gene TRBV12-3 or TRBV12-4 combines with J gene TRBJ1-2; 7 bases align to TRBD1. The length of the CDR3 is 13 residues. CDR3 DNA sequence: TGTGCCATCAGTACACGACAGGGCCATGGCTACACCTTC. It is translated as CAISTRQGHGYTF.

This sequence joins TRBV27 and TRBJ1-3; D ambiguous. The germline gives CDR1 MNHEY, CDR2 SMNVEV (reference sequence). The CDR3 consists of 16 residues. The V end lost 8 bases, the J end lost 0 bases, and 17 bases lay between the germline ends. The CDR3 spells CASSGGTGVSGNTIYF. For the CDR3, the DNA is TGTGCCAGCTCGGGTGGTACGGGAGTCTCTGGAAACACCATATATTTT.

The CDR3 sequence is CAWSATGGYNSPLHF. The CDR3 DNA follows: TGTGCCTGGAGTGCTACAGGGGGATATAATTCACCCCTCCACTTT. V is TRBV7-2 and J is TRBJ1-6; 8 nucleotides align to TRBD1. J lost 4 bases, V lost 11 bases, and 10 bases had no gene match. The CDR3 is 15 amino acids. Germline CDR1 and CDR2: SGHTA and FQGNSA.

This clonotype was observed at least ten times. V is TRBV7-9 and J is TRBJ1-4, with D unresolved. CDR1 SEHNR and CDR2 FQNEAQ come from the germline V gene (reference sequence). Between the trimmed V and J ends, which lost 4 bases and 8 bases, there was a span of 8 bases. There are 12 residues in the CDR3. CDR3 in DNA: TGTGCCAGCAGCTCGGAGGACGAAAAACTGTTTTTT. Amino acid sequence: CASSSEDEKLFF.

This clonotype showed up many times. The V call is TRBV2, the J call TRBJ1-4; possibly TRBD1 for D (5 bases). Germline V lookup: CDR1 SNHLY, CDR2 FYNNEI. The CDR3 loop spans 14 amino acids. With 8 bases removed from V and 8 bases from J, the gap between germline ends came to 18 bases. The CDR3 DNA sequence: TGTGCCAGCGCCCTGTGGGGGGGAAAGGAAAAACTGTTTTTT. Translation gives CASALWGGKEKLFF.

This clonotype was detected a few times. The chain links TRBV24-1 to TRBJ2-1; D gene unclear. Germline V CDR1 and CDR2: KGHDR, SFDVKD. This CDR3 is built from 11 residues. Deletions cut 2 bases from V and 7 bases from J, with 2 bases between. The CDR3 DNA reads as TGTGCCACCAGTGATTGGAATGAGCAGTTCTTC. Its protein product is CATSDWNEQFF.

The genes are TRBV9 and TRBJ2-5; 8 nucleotides align to TRBD2. The length of the CDR3 is 21 residues. V lost 0 bases and J lost 2; bases outside the gene matches: 21. The V gene's germline CDR1 is SGDLS and CDR2 YYNGEE. CDR3 in amino acids: CASSVGSGGKLAVGGQETQYF. CDR3 nucleotides: TGTGCCAGCAGCGTAGGATCTGGGGGGAAACTAGCGGTGGGAGGTCAAGAGACCCAGTACTTC.

This clonotype was counted a few times. The genes are TRBV6-6 and TRBJ1-5; 10 nucleotides match TRBD1. Germline CDR1 MNHNY, CDR2 SVGAGI (reference sequence). Trimming cost V 7 bases and J 3 bases; bases outside gene matches: 9. CDR3 length: 16 amino acids. The CDR3 DNA reads as TGTGCCAGCATATCCGGGACAGGGGTGGACAATCAGCCCCAGCATTTT. As protein: CASISGTGVDNQPQHF.

This chain joins TRBV12-3 or TRBV12-4 and TRBJ2-5, with a tentative D call TRBD1 (6 bases). Trimming removed 6 bases from V and 2 bases from J, with 13 bases in between. The CDR3 is 14 amino acids. The CDR3 reads CASSMGAAQETQYF. CDR3 DNA: TGTGCCAGCAGCATGGGGGCAGCGCAAGAGACCCAGTACTTC.

This clonotype has a count of ten or more. The chain couples TRBV10-3 to TRBJ1-6; the D is unclear. Trimming stripped 6 bases from V and 5 bases from J, with 14 bases between. The CDR3 has 15 residues. Germline values: CDR1 ENHRY, CDR2 SYGVKD. Written as DNA, the CDR3 is TGTGCCATCAGCGAGATCGGGGAAGATAATTCACCCCTCCACTTT. Its protein is CAISEIGEDNSPLHF.

This clonotype came up many times. The rearrangement uses TRBV6-5 and TRBJ1-2; D gene ambiguous. Germline V gene data show CDR1 as MNHEY and CDR2 as SVGAGI. CDR3 length: 14 residues. Trimming stripped 2 bases from V and 4 bases from J, with 11 bases between. The CDR3 reads CASSYERDGYGYTF. CDR3 sequence (DNA): TGTGCCAGCAGTTACGAGAGAGACGGCTATGGCTACACCTTC.

The gene calls are TRBV7-2 and TRBJ2-7; unclear D gene. Germline loops: CDR1 SGHTA, CDR2 FQGNSA. CDR3 size: 14 residues. V lost 3 bases, J lost 0 bases, and 9 bases lay in between. This chain's CDR3 is CASSFSLASYEQYF. CDR3 DNA sequence: TGTGCCAGCAGCTTCTCTCTGGCCTCCTACGAGCAGTACTTC.

This clonotype showed up many times. This rearrangement joins TRBV7-9 to TRBJ1-6, with TRBD1 matching 8 bases. Germline CDR1 and CDR2: SEHNR and FQNEAQ (reference sequence). This CDR3 contains 16 residues. V dropped 5 bases and J dropped 10; count of bases not matched to a gene: 13. The CDR3 coding sequence is TGTGCCAGCAGCGCGGGTGAGGACAGGGTGCACTCACCCCTCCACTTT. It translates to CASSAGEDRVHSPLHF.

This clonotype has only a few counts. CDR3 nucleotide sequence: TGCGCCAGCAGCCGGGCGGGTAACTATGGCTACACCTTC. This translates into CASSRAGNYGYTF. The chain employs TRBV4-1 and TRBJ1-2; D not resolved. The CDR3 sequence is 13 residues long. The V and J ends lost 4 bases and 1 base respectively, with 7 bases between them. Germline V gene data show CDR1 as MGHRA and CDR2 as YSYEKL.

This clonotype was seen a handful of times. The rearrangement uses TRBV12-5 and TRBJ1-2, with D uncertain. Germline V gene data show CDR1 as LGHNT and CDR2 as FRNRAP. This CDR3 region has 11 residues. V lost 5 bases, J lost 6 bases, and 7 bases lay in between. CDR3 amino acids: CASGQPHGYTF. The CDR3 region has the DNA TGTGCTAGTGGTCAGCCCCATGGCTACACCTTC.

CDR3 in amino acids: CATSRDYIELNTEAFF. For the CDR3, the DNA is TGTGCCACCAGCAGAGATTATATAGAGTTGAACACTGAAGCTTTCTTT. V and J are TRBV15 and TRBJ1-1, with D uncertain. Per the germline V gene, CDR1 is LNHNV and CDR2 is YYDKDF (reference sequence). With 0 bases removed from V and 0 bases from J, the gap between germline ends came to 11 bases. This CDR3 is 16 amino acids long.

This rearrangement joins TRBV6-5 to TRBJ1-1; D gene unclear. V lost 4 bases and J 4 bases, leaving 13 bases between the germline ends. CDR1 and CDR2 from the germline V gene are MNHEY and SVGAGI. The CDR3 is 14 amino acids. CDR3 sequence reads: CASSSTVRGTEAFF. The DNA for the CDR3 is TGTGCCAGCAGTTCCACAGTCCGGGGCACTGAAGCTTTCTTT.

J is TRBJ1-5 and V is TRBV20-1; no clear D. V was pared by 8 bases and J by 4 bases, with 12 bases between. Germline V gene lookup returns CDR1 DFQATT and CDR2 SNEGSKA (reference sequence). This CDR3 contains 12 residues. DNA of the CDR3: TGCAGTTCGCGCGCCAGAAATCAGCCCCAGCATTTT. Encoded protein: CSSRARNQPQHF.

On this clonotype itself: Its ends do not fully match the called genes, so a read error is possible. This chain joins TRBV14 and TRBJ2-2, with TRBD2 as a possible D gene (6 bases). The CDR3 is made up of 14 amino acids. Per the germline V gene, CDR1 is SGHDN and CDR2 is FVKESK. Here the CDR3 reads CASSLRGFTGEPFF. As DNA, the CDR3 is TGTGCCAGCAGCTTGCGGGGTTTCACCGGGGAGCCGTTTTTT.

As to this clonotype: This may stem from a read error, because a much larger clone lies one nucleotide away. The rearrangement links TRBV2 to TRBJ1-1, with D possibly being TRBD1 (6 bases). This CDR3 has 14 amino acids. Germline CDR1 reads SNHLY; CDR2 reads FYNNEI. V lost 4 bases, J lost 5 bases, and 14 bases lay in between. CDR3 residues: CASSGGGGRTEAFF. The CDR3, as DNA: TGTGCCAGCAGTGGAGGGGGGGGACGGACTGAAGCTTTCTTT.

This clonotype has ten or more counts. The J gene is TRBJ1-4, the V gene TRBV9; D ambiguous. Germline V gene data show CDR1 as SGDLS and CDR2 as YYNGEE. This CDR3 spans 15 amino acids. Trimming stripped 0 bases from V and 7 bases from J, with 13 bases between. The CDR3 region has the DNA TGTGCCAGCAGCGTAGGGGGATCGGCGGGTGAAAAACTGTTTTTT. Translation: CASSVGGSAGEKLFF.

The chain couples TRBV24-1 to TRBJ2-5; 7 positions match TRBD1. The CDR3 covers 17 residues. Germline-derived CDR1 and CDR2 are KGHDR and SFDVKD. J gave up 1 base and V 7 bases, and 14 bases lay outside the gene matches. CDR3: CATSRDRTISPQETQYF. Written as DNA, the CDR3 is TGTGCCACCAGCCGGGACAGAACGATATCCCCCCAAGAGACCCAGTACTTC.

This clonotype has a count of ten or more. This chain links TRBV2 with TRBJ1-4; D is ambiguous. This CDR3 has 17 residues. Germline V lookup: CDR1 SNHLY, CDR2 FYNNEI. V gave up 3 bases and J gave up 7 bases, with 21 bases separating them. The CDR3: CASSDGISLMEGEKLFF. CDR3 DNA sequence: TGTGCCAGCAGTGATGGAATCAGTCTAATGGAAGGTGAAAAACTGTTTTTT.

In its sample, this clonotype was seen many times. The CDR3, as DNA: TGTGCCAGCAGCGTACCGGAGGGACAGTTCGCCTACGAGCAGTACTTC. Protein product: CASSVPEGQFAYEQYF. The V and J genes are TRBV7-2 and TRBJ2-7, with D perhaps matching TRBD1 (7 bases). V was cut by 5 bases and J by 2 bases, with 19 bases left in between. Germline V gene lookup returns CDR1 SGHTA and CDR2 FQGNSA. The CDR3 has 16 residues.

V gene TRBV4-2 combines with J gene TRBJ2-5, with D possibly called TRBD1 or TRBD2 (5 bases each). Germline CDR1 is LGHNA and CDR2 is YNFKEQ. This CDR3 contains 16 residues. Trimming shortened V by 0 bases and J by 2 bases, and 13 bases separated the two germline ends. The CDR3 DNA is TGTGCCAGCAGCCAAGAAGATTGGGGGAAACAAGAGACCCAGTACTTC. Its protein product is CASSQEDWGKQETQYF.

This clonotype was observed a few times. The V and J genes are TRBV6-1 and TRBJ1-5; possibly TRBD1 for D (6 bases). The germline V gene has CDR1 MNHNS and CDR2 SASEGT. Trimming stripped 1 base from V and 4 bases from J, with 17 bases between. This CDR3 is built from 17 residues. CDR3 DNA sequence: TGTGCCAGCAGTGAAGTTCTCGGGGGGCCCAGGAATCAGCCCCAGCATTTT. Its translation: CASSEVLGGPRNQPQHF.

Many counts were recorded for this clonotype. V and J are TRBV14 and TRBJ2-7, with D possibly being TRBD1 (6 bases). V was trimmed by 3 bases and J by 0 bases, leaving 15 bases between them. Germline V gene lookup returns CDR1 SGHDN and CDR2 FVKESK. The CDR3 is made up of 16 amino acids. For the CDR3, the DNA is TGTGCCAGCAGCCATTCATGGGGGCGTAGCTCCTACGAGCAGTACTTC. Amino acid sequence: CASSHSWGRSSYEQYF.

Ten or more counts support this clonotype. The chain links TRBV29-1 to TRBJ2-5; TRBD2 matches at 9 bases. J lost 5 bases, V lost 8 bases, and 9 bases had no gene match. Germline V gives CDR1 SQVTM, CDR2 ANQGSEA. The CDR3 is made up of 13 amino acids. CDR3 DNA: TGCAGCATCCGAGCGGGGGGAGGGGAGACCCAGTACTTC. Translated, it gives CSIRAGGGETQYF.